This T cell receptor beta chain was documented in a study of memory CD8 T cells in hepatitis C reinfection (dated by TCRdb to about 2017). Background on the whole study: A few donors spontaneously resolved two consecutive HCV infections, while two donors cleared a primary infection but became chronically infected after reinfection. HCV reinfection was defined as a positive HCV RNA test following two negative tests taken at least 60 days apart. Peak reinfection samples were obtained 3 to 8 weeks after detection of reinfection. The study tracked the TCR beta repertoire of virus-specific CD8 T cells longitudinally across an HCV reinfection episode in roughly 5 donors. Between about 2008 and 2012, several reinfection cases that had stored pre-reinfection samples were identified. In the reinfection study, participants who had resolved a prior HCV infection were followed every 3 months. Previously published longitudinal data on tetramer+ CD8 T cell frequency were used to pick the peak reinfection time point. What the study reported, not specific to this receptor: Because only 4 to 6 donors were included, definitive conclusions about public clonotypes linked to secondary clearance were beyond the reach of the study.

The time point label, read with the paper, signifies: peak reinfection, 3 to 8 weeks after reinfection detection. TCR sequencing was performed on the sorted cells directly ex vivo, without any in vitro expansion beforehand. The donors were people who inject drugs and were enrolled in Canada's Montreal Acute Hepatitis C Cohort Study (HEPCO). Total naive CD8 T cells, sorted as viable CD3+ CD8+ CD45RO-, came from a couple of donors at all three reinfection time points as controls. Before sorting, cryopreserved peripheral blood mononuclear cells were thawed and used as the source for purifying CD8 T cells. CD8 T cells were enriched by negative selection with the MACS CD8+ T cell Isolation Kit. Cells were sorted on a BD FACSAria II sorter using FACSDiva software, and FlowJo was used for data analysis. Library generation was performed with the immunoSEQ multiplex PCR assay. Genomic DNA was extracted from the sorted cells, and Adaptive Biotechnologies' automated high-throughput method was used to sequence the TCR beta V, D and J regions. A two-step, bias-controlled multiplex PCR was used to amplify CDR3 regions. Amplified TCR beta libraries were sequenced on an Illumina instrument. The original methods were these. The demultiplexed reads were processed to cut down on amplification and sequencing bias, and the IMGT database was used to assign CDR3 sequences to gene families. Repertoire data were analyzed with ImmunoSEQ software version 2.0. Clonotype lists were filtered to remove out-of-frame sequences and sequences containing stop codons in the CDR3. Clonotypes with a frequency below 0.01% were excluded because such low-frequency clonotypes corresponded to less than one cell. Richness was computed as observed richness divided by input cell number, and evenness as Shannon entropy divided by log observed richness. To measure repertoire diversity and how similar the repertoire was between time points, Simpson diversity and Morisita-Horn overlap indices were applied. Clonotypes were grouped as dominant (>1%), sub-dominant (0.5-0.99%), low abundance (0.1-0.49%) or lowest abundance (<0.1%). A germline index was derived by subtracting total nucleotide additions from total CDR3 length and dividing the result by total CDR3 length. TCRdb took over this immuneACCESS table, retaining in-frame rearrangements with V and J assigned. Such tables are incomplete; in checked studies, under half of the missing clones stem from an unresolved V gene, and the remainder is unexplained. V, J and clone size derive from that table, while D and trimming were established from the DNA sequence. The sample data list over 35,000 clones, and 88% of these were observed just once. Jointly, the top ten make up approximately 1.2% of the sample.

This clone occurred once. Which antigen it targets is not known. No qualities accompany the bases; no much larger clone lies one base away. The junction shows trimming of 6 bases on V and 2 bases on J, and the gene matches do not reach 7 bases of it. The germline V gene provides CDR1 SGHAT and CDR2 FQNNGV. The CDR3, from cysteine to phenylalanine, totals 16 residues. Only the CDR3 portion is preserved as DNA: 48 bases, with reading frame beginning at the first base. The sequence was obtained from a man aged 18 to 30 with hepatitis C virus infection. The chain couples TRBV11-2 to TRBJ2-3; 11 central bases correspond to TRBD1. Sequences were obtained from naive CD8+ T cells sorted from blood. The cell subset or site label on this specimen signifies: total naive CD8+CD45RO- T cells. DNA sequence: TGTGCCAGCAGTGGGGGGACAGGGGGTTCCACAGATACGCAGTATTTT. This gives the protein CASSGGTGGSTDTQYF.